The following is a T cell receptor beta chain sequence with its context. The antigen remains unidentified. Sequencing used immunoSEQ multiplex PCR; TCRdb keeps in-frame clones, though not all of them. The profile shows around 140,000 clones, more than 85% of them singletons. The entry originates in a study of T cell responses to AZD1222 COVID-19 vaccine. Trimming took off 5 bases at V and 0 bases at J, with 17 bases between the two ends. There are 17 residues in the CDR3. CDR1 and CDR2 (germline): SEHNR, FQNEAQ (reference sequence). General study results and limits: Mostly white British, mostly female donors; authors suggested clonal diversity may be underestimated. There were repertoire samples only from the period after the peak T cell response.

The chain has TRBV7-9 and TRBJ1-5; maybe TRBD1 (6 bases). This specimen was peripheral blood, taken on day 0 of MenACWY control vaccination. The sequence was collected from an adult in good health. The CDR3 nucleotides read TGTGCCAGCAGCCCAAGGAGGGGGGAATTTAGCAATCAGCCCCAGCATTTT. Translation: CASSPRRGEFSNQPQHF.